This T cell receptor (beta chain) was profiled in a study of T cell responses to AZD1222 COVID-19 vaccine. Study observations and caveats: Reports indicate that nearly half of spike-specific TCRs are directed at unmutated variant regions.

The method was immunoSEQ multiplex PCR; TCRdb's version includes in-frame clones alone and lacks a portion of them. Of tens of thousands of clones in the sample, 80% were seen once. About this clone itself: No antigen is known for it.

Between the trimmed V and J ends, which lost 0 bases and 2 bases, there was a span of 5 bases. Germline assignment: CDR1 SGHRS and CDR2 YFSETQ. CDR3 length: 13 residues. The TCR sequence derives from an adult who received the AZD1222 COVID-19 vaccine. Here the sequenced sample was peripheral blood, taken 28 days after the second AZD1222 dose. This rearrangement joins TRBV5-1 to TRBJ2-5; D unresolved. The CDR3 DNA reads TGCGCCAGCAGCTTGGTCGGGCAAGAGACCCAGTACTTC. Its protein is CASSLVGQETQYF.